The T cell receptor beta chain under discussion was sequenced for a study of T cell clones after liver transplantation. Study summary: Three of the eight recipients were HCV-positive; the rest had non-autoimmune, non-viral transplant indications.

Sequencing was performed with immunoSEQ multiplex PCR; in TCRdb, only in-frame clones are kept and a portion is missing. This sample carries some 70,000 clones, under 90% of them seen once, and the ten largest clones take 0.45% to 0.65%. Regarding this clone: The germline gene is not matched at one end of the junction; a read error may be the cause.

The CDR3 contains 12 residues. Germline CDR1 reads SEHNR; CDR2 reads FQNEAQ (reference sequence). V is TRBV7-9 and J is TRBJ2-7; D possibly corresponds to TRBD1 (6 bases). Sample: CD4+ T cells from blood, taken before liver transplant. This receptor was taken from a human donor who received a liver transplant. CDR3 sequence reads: CASSVARGEQYF. The CDR3 DNA is TGTGCCAGCAGCGTAGCCAGGGGCGAGCAGTACTTC.